A single sample is the source of the 13 T cell receptor beta chains below, sequenced in a study of CD8+ T cells in alopecia areata. RNA was extracted and reverse transcribed into cDNA as the sequencing template. Assay used: immunoSEQ multiplex PCR; TCRdb lists only in-frame clones, some missing. Of around 120,000 clones listed, approximately 47% are singletons. The sequencing sample was made of NKG2D-low CD8+ T cells sorted from blood. These receptors originate from a human donor with alopecia areata.

The rearrangement links TRBV2 to TRBJ1-1; D is unresolved. Germline V gives CDR1 SNHLY, CDR2 FYNNEI. V was trimmed by 4 bases and J by 7 bases, leaving 7 bases between them. The CDR3 is 11 amino acids. This CDR3 is CASSVAGEAFF. DNA of the CDR3: TGTGCCAGCAGTGTTGCAGGTGAAGCTTTCTTT.

This clone was seen a handful of times. The chain is built from TRBV5-1 and TRBJ1-1; D not certain. Trimming stripped 2 bases from V and 6 bases from J, with 5 bases between. The CDR3 is 11 amino acids. Germline CDR1 SGHRS, CDR2 YFSETQ. CDR3 sequence reads: CASSFGAEAFF. As DNA, the CDR3 is TGCGCCAGCAGCTTCGGAGCTGAAGCTTTCTTT.

V and J are TRBV29-1 and TRBJ2-5, with 10 positions matching TRBD2. CDR1 SQVTM and CDR2 ANQGSEA come from the germline V gene. The trim removed 7 bases at V and 2 bases at J, leaving 7 bases unmatched. This CDR3 has 14 residues. CDR3: CSAQLAGRQETQYF. Here the CDR3 DNA reads TGCAGCGCACAACTAGCGGGGAGACAAGAGACCCAGTACTTC.

This clone occurred a few times. V usage is TRBV30 and J usage is TRBJ2-7; D may be TRBD1 (5 bases). Germline assignment: CDR1 GTSNPN and CDR2 SVGIG (reference sequence). This CDR3 contains 11 residues. The V gene lost 5 bases and the J gene lost 3 bases, with 8 bases spanning the gap. CDR3 sequence: CAWGAVYEQYF. The DNA for the CDR3 is TGTGCCTGGGGGGCGGTCTACGAGCAGTACTTC.

This rearrangement joins TRBV29-1 to TRBJ2-5; TRBD2 is a possible D gene (7 bases). Germline V gene lookup returns CDR1 SQVTM and CDR2 ANQGSEA. V lost 2 bases and J lost 5, with 21 bases in between. The CDR3 consists of 16 residues. CDR3 loop: CSVESQPGGRGETQYF. In DNA, the CDR3 is TGCAGCGTTGAATCCCAACCCGGGGGGCGCGGGGAGACCCAGTACTTC.

The V and J genes are TRBV4-1 and TRBJ2-3; D perhaps matches TRBD2 (6 bases). Trimming took 4 bases from V and 6 from J, leaving 8 bases between them. Germline CDR1 and CDR2: MGHRA and YSYEKL. The CDR3 runs 12 residues. CDR3 sequence: CASSPGGDTQYF. The CDR3 nucleotides read TGCGCCAGCAGCCCTGGAGGGGATACGCAGTATTTT.

The CDR3 region is CASSLSGRQAYNEQFF. CDR3 bases: TGCGCCAGCAGCTTAAGCGGTCGACAAGCCTACAATGAGCAGTTCTTC. The V gene is TRBV5-1, the J gene TRBJ2-1; a possible D gene is TRBD2 (5 bases). Germline assignment: CDR1 SGHRS and CDR2 YFSETQ. V dropped 2 bases and J dropped 2 bases, with 14 bases sitting between them. The CDR3 covers 16 residues.

The genes are TRBV6-6 and TRBJ2-5; TRBD2 matches at 9 bases. CDR1 is MNHNY, CDR2 SVGAGI, per germline (reference sequence). Losses at the gene ends were 4 bases for V and 1 base for J; bases not matched to a gene: 7. The CDR3 has 16 amino acids. The CDR3 DNA reads as TGTGCCAGCAGTTTAGGGGCTAGCGGGACCCAAGAGACCCAGTACTTC. It specifies CASSLGASGTQETQYF.

This chain links TRBV6-1 with TRBJ1-6, with D unresolved. Germline assignment: CDR1 MNHNS and CDR2 SASEGT. Trimming removed 4 bases from V and 7 bases from J, with 17 bases in between. The CDR3 spans 16 residues. Written as DNA, the CDR3 is TGTGCCAGCAGTGCGTTTCGGCAAGTGGAAAATTCACCCCTCCACTTT. Amino acids: CASSAFRQVENSPLHF.

The chain uses TRBV29-1 and TRBJ2-2, with 8 bases aligning to TRBD2. Germline V gene data show CDR1 as SQVTM and CDR2 as ANQGSEA. CDR3 length equals 15 residues. Trimming cost V 8 bases and J 3 bases; bases outside gene matches: 11. In nucleotides, the CDR3 is TGCAGCATGCTCGGGGGGGAGTCGGACACCGGGGAGCTGTTTTTT. Its protein is CSMLGGESDTGELFF.

This clone appeared a few times. The V gene is TRBV28, the J gene TRBJ2-1, with TRBD2 matching 11 bases. From germline, CDR1 is MDHEN and CDR2 SYDVKM. The CDR3 is 13 amino acids. Unmatched junction bases numbered 2, after V lost 6 bases and J lost 7 bases. CDR3 protein: CASRGTSGNEQFF. The CDR3 bases are TGTGCCAGCAGAGGGACTAGCGGAAATGAGCAGTTCTTC.

The chain has TRBV6-6 and TRBJ2-1; either TRBD1 or TRBD2 may fit D (5 bases each). CDR3 length: 14 residues. Trimming pared 4 bases from V and 6 bases from J, leaving 13 bases between. CDR1 is MNHNY, CDR2 SVGAGI, per germline (reference sequence). The CDR3 DNA follows: TGTGCCAGCAGTTTCGGGACGGGTGGCAATGAGCAGTTCTTC. Residues: CASSFGTGGNEQFF.

This clone has just a few counts. The chain is built from TRBV7-9 and TRBJ2-5; 8 nucleotides agree with TRBD2. Germline values: CDR1 SEHNR, CDR2 FQNEAQ (reference sequence). The ends lost 11 bases at V and 5 bases at J; junction bases unmatched: 10. CDR3 size: 13 residues. As DNA, the CDR3 is TGTGCCGTAGGCGGGGGGTCTGGCGAGACCCAGTACTTC. This encodes CAVGGGSGETQYF. The whole variable domain, filled in from reference TRBV7-9 and TRBJ2-5, reads DTGVSQNPRHKITKRGQNVTFRCDPISEHNRLYWYRQTLGQGPEFLTYFQNEAQLEKSRLLSDRFSAERPKGSFSTLEIQRTEQGDSAMYLCAVGGGSGETQYFGPGTRLLVL.